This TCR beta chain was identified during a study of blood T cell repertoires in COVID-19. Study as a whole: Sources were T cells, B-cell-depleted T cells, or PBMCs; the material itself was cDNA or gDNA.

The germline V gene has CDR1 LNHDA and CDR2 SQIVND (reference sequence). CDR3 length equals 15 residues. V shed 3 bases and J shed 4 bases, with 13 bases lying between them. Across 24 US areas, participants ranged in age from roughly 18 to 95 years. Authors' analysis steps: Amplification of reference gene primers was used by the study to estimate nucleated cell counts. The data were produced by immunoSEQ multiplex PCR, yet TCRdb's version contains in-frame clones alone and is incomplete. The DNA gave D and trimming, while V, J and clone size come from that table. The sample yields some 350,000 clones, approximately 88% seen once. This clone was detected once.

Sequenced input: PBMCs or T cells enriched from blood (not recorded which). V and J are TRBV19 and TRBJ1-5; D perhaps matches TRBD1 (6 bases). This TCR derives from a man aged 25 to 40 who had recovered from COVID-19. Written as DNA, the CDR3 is TGTGCCAGTAGTATTTTGGACAGATATAATCAGCCCCAGCATTTT. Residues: CASSILDRYNQPQHF.